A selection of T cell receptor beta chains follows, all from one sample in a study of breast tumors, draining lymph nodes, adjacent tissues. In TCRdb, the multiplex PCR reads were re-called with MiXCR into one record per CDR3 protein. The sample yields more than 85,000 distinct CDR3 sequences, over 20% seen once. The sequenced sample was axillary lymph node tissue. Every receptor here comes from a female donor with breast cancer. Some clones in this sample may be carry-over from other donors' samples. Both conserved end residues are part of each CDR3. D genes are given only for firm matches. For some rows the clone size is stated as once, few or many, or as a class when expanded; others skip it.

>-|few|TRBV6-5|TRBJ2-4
TGTGCCAGCAGGCCCCTGTTTGGGGGGCAGAACATTCAGTACTTC
CASRPLFGGQNIQYF
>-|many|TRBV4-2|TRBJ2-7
TGTGCCAGCAGCCAAGATGACTTCGCCTCCTACGAGCAGTACTTC
CASSQDDFASYEQYF
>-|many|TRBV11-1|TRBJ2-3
TGTGCCAGCAGCTTATCAGTTAACGGCGCAGGGAACACAGATACGCAGTATTTT
CASSLSVNGAGNTDTQYF
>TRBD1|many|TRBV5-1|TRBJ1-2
TGCGCCAGCAGCAGAATGGGACAGGGGGCAGACTATGGCTACACCTTC
CASSRMGQGADYGYTF
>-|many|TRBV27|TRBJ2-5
TGTGCCAGCAGTTTATATGGGGCCCAAGAGACCCAGTACTTC
CASSLYGAQETQYF
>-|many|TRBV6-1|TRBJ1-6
TGTGCCAGCAGTGCAGGGAATTCACCCCTCCACTTT
CASSAGNSPLHF
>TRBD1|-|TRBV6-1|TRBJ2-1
TGTGCCAGCAGTACCCGGGACAGGGGTAGTGATGAGCAGTTCTTC
CASSTRDRGSDEQFF
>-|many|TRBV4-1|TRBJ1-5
TGCGCCAGCAGCCCTCCGGGGGCGGTCAATCAGCCCCAGCATTTT
CASSPPGAVNQPQHF
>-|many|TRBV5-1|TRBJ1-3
TGCGCCAGCAGCTTGACCAGCCATCCCTCTGGAAACACCATATATTTT
CASSLTSHPSGNTIYF
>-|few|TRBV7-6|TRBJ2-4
TGTGCCAGCAGCTTAGAAGGCAACATTCAGTACTTC
CASSLEGNIQYF
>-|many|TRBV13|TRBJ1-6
TGTGCCAGCAGCTTAGTTCGGGGGAGTAATTCACCCCTCCACTTT
CASSLVRGSNSPLHF
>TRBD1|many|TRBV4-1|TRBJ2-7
TGCGCCAGCAGCCAATCGACAGGGGGGACCTACGAGCAGTACTTC
CASSQSTGGTYEQYF
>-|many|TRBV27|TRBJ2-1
TGTGCCAGCAGCCTGGGAGGGGGGGCTTTTAATGAGCAGTTCTTC
CASSLGGGAFNEQFF
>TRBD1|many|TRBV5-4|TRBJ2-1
TGTGCCAGCAGCTTGTCCGTGACAGGGATAAATGAGCAGTTCTTC
CASSLSVTGINEQFF
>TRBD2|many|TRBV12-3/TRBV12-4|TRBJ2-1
TGTGCCAGCAGTTGGGTGCCCGGGACTAGCGGGAGCTTCTACAATGAGCAGTTCTTC
CASSWVPGTSGSFYNEQFF
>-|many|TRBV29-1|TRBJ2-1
TGCAGCGCCGGCCCCCAGGGCACGGGAGAGCAGTTCTTC
CSAGPQGTGEQFF
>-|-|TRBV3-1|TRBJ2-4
TGTGCCAGCAGCCAAGGGCAGGCAAACATTCAGTACTTC
CASSQGQANIQYF
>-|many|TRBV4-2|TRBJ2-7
TGTGCCAGCAGCCCAAGGGACGGGTACGAGCAGTACTTC
CASSPRDGYEQYF
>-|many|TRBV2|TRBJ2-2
TGTGCCAGCAGCGGGGTGAGGCCAACCGGGGAGCTGTTTTTT
CASSGVRPTGELFF
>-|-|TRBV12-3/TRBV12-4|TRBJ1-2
TGTGCCAGCAGTTTAGGAAGGCCAGGGAGTGGCTACACTTTC
CASSLGRPGSGYTF
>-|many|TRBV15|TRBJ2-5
TGTGCCACCAGCAACGGGGGCGAGACCCAGTACTTC
CATSNGGETQYF
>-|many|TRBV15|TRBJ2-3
TGTGCCACCAGCGTCACAGATACGCAGTATTTT
CATSVTDTQYF
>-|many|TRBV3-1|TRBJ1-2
TGTGCCAGCAGCCAAGATATGGGTGGTGGCTACACCTTC
CASSQDMGGGYTF
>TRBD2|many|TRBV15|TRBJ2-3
TGTGCCACCAGCAGATCCGGACTAGCGGGGTGGACAGATACGCAGTATTTT
CATSRSGLAGWTDTQYF
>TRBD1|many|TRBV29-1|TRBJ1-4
TGCAGCGTTCCGGACAGGGTTAATGAAAAACTGTTTTTT
CSVPDRVNEKLFF
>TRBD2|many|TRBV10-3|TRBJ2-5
TGTGCCATCAGCTGGACTAGCGCGGAGACCCAGTACTTC
CAISWTSAETQYF
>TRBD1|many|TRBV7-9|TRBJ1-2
TGTGCCAGCAGCTTAGCGGATCTGGACAGGGTATCTGGCTACACCTTC
CASSLADLDRVSGYTF
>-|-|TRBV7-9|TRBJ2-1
TGTGCCAGCAGCTTTGGTCAGAATTACAATGAGCAGTTCTTC
CASSFGQNYNEQFF
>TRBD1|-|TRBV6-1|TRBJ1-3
TGTGCCAGCAGTGAAGAGGGGACAGTCACCTCTGGAAACACCATATATTTT
CASSEEGTVTSGNTIYF
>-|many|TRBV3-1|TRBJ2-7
TGTGCCAGCAGCCAAGCTCAGGGCTCCTACGAGCAGTACTTC
CASSQAQGSYEQYF
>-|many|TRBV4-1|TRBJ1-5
TGCGCCAGCAGCCCCATCTCCCAAGGAAATCAGCCCCAGCATTTT
CASSPISQGNQPQHF
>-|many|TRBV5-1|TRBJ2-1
TGCGCCAGCAGCTTGGCGCACAGGGTAGAGGATGAGCAGTTCTTC
CASSLAHRVEDEQFF
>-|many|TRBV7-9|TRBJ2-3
TGTGCCAGCAGCCCAGAGACGTTCGGAGATACGCAGTATTTT
CASSPETFGDTQYF
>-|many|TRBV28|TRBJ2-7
TGTGCCAGCAGCACCGTTGCCTACGAGCAGTACTTC
CASSTVAYEQYF
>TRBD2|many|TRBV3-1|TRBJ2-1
TGTGCCAGCAGCCGCGGGACTAGCGCCTCCTACAATGAGCAGTTCTTC
CASSRGTSASYNEQFF
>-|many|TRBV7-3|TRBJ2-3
TGTGCCAGCAGCCCCGGGTCAGATACGCAGTATTTT
CASSPGSDTQYF
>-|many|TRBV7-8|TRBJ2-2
TGTGCCAGCATGAGGAACACCGGGGAGCTGTTTTTT
CASMRNTGELFF
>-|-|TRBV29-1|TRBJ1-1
TGCAGCGTTGAAAGGGGGGCCACTGAAGCTTTCTTT
CSVERGATEAFF
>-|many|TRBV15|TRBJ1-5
TGTGCCACCAGCAGAGATCCGGGGGGCAATCAGCCCCAGCATTTT
CATSRDPGGNQPQHF
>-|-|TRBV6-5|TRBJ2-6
TGTGCCAGCAGTCCGACAGTCCAAAACTCTGGGGCCAACGTCCTGACTTTC
CASSPTVQNSGANVLTF
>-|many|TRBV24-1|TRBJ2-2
TGTGCCACCATGATTGACACCGGGGAGCTGTTTTTT
CATMIDTGELFF
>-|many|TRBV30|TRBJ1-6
TGTGCCTGGAAGCAGGGGACCGCGAATTCACCCCTCCACTTT
CAWKQGTANSPLHF
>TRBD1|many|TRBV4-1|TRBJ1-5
TGCGCCAGCAGCCGGGACAGGGGGCAGCCCCAGCATTTT
CASSRDRGQPQHF
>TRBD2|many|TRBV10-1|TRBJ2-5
TGCGCCAGCAGTAGGACTAGTAAAGAGACCCAGTACTTC
CASSRTSKETQYF